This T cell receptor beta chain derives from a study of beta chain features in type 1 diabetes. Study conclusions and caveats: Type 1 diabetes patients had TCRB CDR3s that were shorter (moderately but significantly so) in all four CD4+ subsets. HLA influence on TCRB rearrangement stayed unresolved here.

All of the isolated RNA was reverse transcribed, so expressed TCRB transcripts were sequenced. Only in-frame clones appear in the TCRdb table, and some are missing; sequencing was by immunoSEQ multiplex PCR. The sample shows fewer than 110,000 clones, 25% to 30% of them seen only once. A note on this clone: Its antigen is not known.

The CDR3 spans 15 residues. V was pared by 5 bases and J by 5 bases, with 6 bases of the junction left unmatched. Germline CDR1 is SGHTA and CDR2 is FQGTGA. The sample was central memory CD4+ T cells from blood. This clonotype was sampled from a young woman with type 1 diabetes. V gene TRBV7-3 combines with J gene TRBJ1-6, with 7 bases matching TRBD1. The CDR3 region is CASSLSGQHNSPLHF. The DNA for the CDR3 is TGTGCCAGCAGCCTTTCGGGACAGCATAATTCACCCCTCCACTTT.